The 23 T cell receptor beta chains reported below all come from one sample, sequenced in a study of technical replicates of blood from several donors. The method was immunoSEQ multiplex PCR; TCRdb's version includes in-frame clones alone and lacks a portion of them. The profile shows some 87,000 clones, 96% of them singletons. Sample: T cells isolated from PBMCs. These receptors came from a human donor in good health.

V usage is TRBV6-6 and J usage is TRBJ2-3; no firm D call. V shed 4 bases and J shed 3 bases, with 14 bases lying between them. The CDR3 extends over 15 amino acids. Germline loops: CDR1 MNHNY, CDR2 SVGAGI (reference sequence). For the CDR3, the DNA is TGTGCCAGCAGTTCAACCAGAAGATGGACAGATACGCAGTATTTT. Its translation is CASSSTRRWTDTQYF.

V is TRBV27 and J is TRBJ2-1, with D possibly TRBD1 on 6 matching bases. The CDR3 loop spans 15 amino acids. The ends were cut back, 6 bases at V and 0 bases at J, with 12 bases in the middle. Germline loops: CDR1 MNHEY, CDR2 SMNVEV (reference sequence). The CDR3 nucleotides read TGTGCCAGCAGGCCTGGACAGTACTCCTACAATGAGCAGTTCTTC. Amino acids: CASRPGQYSYNEQFF.

J is TRBJ1-2 and V is TRBV5-1; 9 bases map to TRBD1. Germline V lookup: CDR1 SGHRS, CDR2 YFSETQ. The length of the CDR3 is 14 residues. J was trimmed by 6 bases and V by 3 bases; bases with no gene match: 6. The CDR3 coding sequence is TGCGCCAGCAGCTCCGGACAGGGGATCCATGGCTACACCTTC. Amino acid sequence: CASSSGQGIHGYTF.

The gene calls are TRBV2 and TRBJ2-3; maybe TRBD2 (5 bases). The CDR3 totals 10 residues. V was trimmed by 10 bases and J by 15 bases, leaving 17 bases between them. CDR1 and CDR2 (germline): SNHLY, FYNNEI. In DNA, the CDR3 is TGTGCCACCGGGGTAGGTGTGCGCTATTTT. Translation gives CATGVGVRYF.

The rearrangement joins TRBV9 to TRBJ1-2; 9 bases align to TRBD1. Trimming removed 0 bases from V and 6 bases from J; junction bases left unmatched: 0. The CDR3 sequence is 13 residues long. CDR1 is SGDLS and CDR2 is YYNGEE in the germline V gene. DNA for the CDR3: TGTGCCAGCAGCGTAGGACAGGGGGATGGCTACACCTTC. The encoded protein is CASSVGQGDGYTF.

The gene calls are TRBV7-2 and TRBJ2-7; perhaps TRBD2 as D (7 bases). Germline-derived CDR1 and CDR2 are SGHTA and FQGNSA. This CDR3 spans 14 amino acids. V shed 1 base and J shed 2 bases, with 9 bases lying between them. The CDR3 DNA is TGTGCCAGCAGCTTAGACGGGGGGCCCTACGAGCAGTACTTC. This sequence encodes CASSLDGGPYEQYF.

The CDR3 loop reads CASSQDISNQPQHF. The CDR3 nucleotides read TGTGCCAGCAGCCAGGACATTAGCAATCAGCCCCAGCATTTT. The J gene is TRBJ1-5, the V gene TRBV9, with a weak D call TRBD1 (5 bases). This CDR3 is built from 14 residues. Between the trimmed V and J ends, which lost 4 bases and 0 bases, there was a span of 8 bases. Germline assignment: CDR1 SGDLS and CDR2 YYNGEE.

This rearrangement joins TRBV11-3 to TRBJ2-3; TRBD2 agrees at 8 bases. With V trimmed by 10 bases and J by 2 bases, 5 bases remained unmatched. This CDR3 is built from 13 residues. Germline V lookup: CDR1 SGHNT, CDR2 YENEEA. CDR3 DNA: TGTGCCATAGTAGCGGGATCCACAGATACGCAGTATTTT. It specifies CAIVAGSTDTQYF.

Only one count was recorded for this clone. The chain combines TRBV9 with TRBJ1-5, with D possibly TRBD1 on 6 matching bases. Trimming removed 3 bases at V and 3 bases at J, with 10 bases between. The germline V gene encodes CDR1 SGDLS and CDR2 YYNGEE. The CDR3 length is 14 residues. The CDR3 DNA reads TGTGCCAGCAGCGACGGACAGAACAATCAGCCCCAGCATTTT. Translation gives CASSDGQNNQPQHF.

V and J are TRBV14 and TRBJ2-1; the match to TRBD2 covers 9 bases. Trimming cost V 2 bases and J 8 bases; bases outside gene matches: 7. The germline gives CDR1 SGHDN, CDR2 FVKESK. The CDR3 extends over 15 amino acids. Written as DNA, the CDR3 is TGTGCCAGCAGCCAATGGGGCGGGAGGGGGGATGAGCAGTTCTTC. It specifies CASSQWGGRGDEQFF.

The V and J genes are TRBV6-5 and TRBJ1-1; the D is unclear. Germline V gene data show CDR1 as MNHEY and CDR2 as SVGAGI. Trimming removed 2 bases from V and 5 bases from J, with 15 bases in between. The CDR3 extends over 15 amino acids. The DNA for the CDR3 is TGTGCCAGCAGTTACGGAGAGGGCGGGATAACTGAAGCTTTCTTT. As protein: CASSYGEGGITEAFF.

The sample holds one count of this clone. DNA of the CDR3: TGTGCCTGTGCGGGCGGGAGTTTATCTGAGCAGTTCTTC. It is translated as CACAGGSLSEQFF. The chain joins TRBV30 to TRBJ2-1; 7 bases are shared with TRBD2. Germline V lookup: CDR1 GTSNPN, CDR2 SVGIG (reference sequence). V trimming: 6 bases; J trimming: 9 bases; junction bases outside the gene matches: 11. The CDR3 is 13 residues long.

V usage is TRBV4-1 and J usage is TRBJ1-2; maybe TRBD1 (6 bases). V was trimmed by 5 bases and J by 8 bases, leaving 9 bases between them. This CDR3 region has 11 residues. Germline loops: CDR1 MGHRA, CDR2 YSYEKL. CDR3 in amino acids: CASSGTRGYTF. As DNA, the CDR3 is TGCGCCAGCAGCGGGACACGGGGCTACACCTTC.

This chain's CDR3 is CAWSARNEFF. CDR3 sequence (DNA): TGTGCCTGGAGTGCGAGGAATGAGTTCTTC. The chain joins TRBV30 to TRBJ2-1; no firm D call. The ends were cut back, 1 base at V and 14 bases at J, with 9 bases in the middle. This CDR3 spans 10 amino acids. Germline assignment: CDR1 GTSNPN and CDR2 SVGIG (reference sequence).

This chain uses TRBV27 with TRBJ2-1; 13 positions agree with TRBD2. Germline assignment: CDR1 MNHEY and CDR2 SMNVEV (reference sequence). V gave up 6 bases and J gave up 7 bases; unmatched junction bases: 3. The CDR3 runs 14 residues. The CDR3 reads CASRGLAGVNEQFF. Written as DNA, the CDR3 is TGTGCCAGCAGAGGACTAGCGGGAGTGAATGAGCAGTTCTTC.

J is TRBJ2-1 and V is TRBV7-9; 8 bases map to TRBD2. The CDR3 is 15 residues long. The ends lost 1 base at V and 7 bases at J; junction bases unmatched: 6. Looked up from germline, CDR1 is SEHNR and CDR2 is FQNEAQ (reference sequence). CDR3 residues: CASSLGPGRVNEQFF. Here the CDR3 DNA reads TGTGCCAGCAGCTTAGGTCCCGGGAGGGTAAATGAGCAGTTCTTC.

This chain joins TRBV9 and TRBJ1-3; TRBD1 matches 7 bases. The V and J ends lost 4 bases and 0 bases, in that order; junction bases with no gene match: 4. The CDR3 loop spans 15 amino acids. Germline-derived CDR1 and CDR2 are SGDLS and YYNGEE. In DNA form, the CDR3 reads TGTGCCAGCAGCTCGACAGGGAGCTCTGGAAACACCATATATTTT. This encodes CASSSTGSSGNTIYF.

The rearrangement uses TRBV5-1 and TRBJ2-7, with D possibly matching TRBD2 (6 bases). CDR1 and CDR2 from the germline V gene are SGHRS and YFSETQ. The CDR3 covers 14 residues. Trimming took off 4 bases at V and 3 bases at J, with 14 bases between the two ends. The CDR3 DNA reads TGCGCCAGCAGCCCCCTCCCGGGAGTCTACGAGCAGTACTTC. Amino acids: CASSPLPGVYEQYF.

The V and J genes are TRBV27 and TRBJ2-1; 7 bases align to TRBD2. Losses at the gene ends were 5 bases for V and 3 bases for J; bases not matched to a gene: 4. Germline assignment: CDR1 MNHEY and CDR2 SMNVEV (reference sequence). CDR3 length: 14 amino acids. The CDR3 nucleotides read TGTGCCAGCAGTCCCAGGACTAGCTACAATGAGCAGTTCTTC. The encoded protein is CASSPRTSYNEQFF.

This chain links TRBV29-1 with TRBJ1-3; no definite D call. This CDR3 contains 13 residues. V lost 6 bases, J lost 2 bases, and 11 bases lay in between. From germline, CDR1 is SQVTM and CDR2 ANQGSEA. The CDR3 nucleotides are TGCAGCGTAGAAACACAAACTGGAAACACCATATATTTT. Translated, it gives CSVETQTGNTIYF.

The rearrangement joins TRBV7-8 to TRBJ2-1, with D perhaps TRBD1 (6 bases). V dropped 5 bases and J dropped 8 bases, with 16 bases sitting between them. This CDR3 has 14 residues. Looked up from germline, CDR1 is SGHVS and CDR2 is FQNEAQ. The CDR3 nucleotides are TGTGCCAGCAGCGAACTCAGGGGTTTTGATGAGCAGTTCTTC. Protein: CASSELRGFDEQFF.

This rearrangement joins TRBV5-5 to TRBJ2-7; D unclear. The CDR3 runs 14 residues. V lost 4 bases and J 2 bases, leaving 13 bases between the germline ends. From germline, CDR1 is SGHKS and CDR2 YYEKEE (reference sequence). CDR3 in DNA: TGTGCCAGCAGCCTCATTGAGATAGCCTACGAGCAGTACTTC. Translated, it gives CASSLIEIAYEQYF. Together with reference TRBV5-5 and TRBJ2-7, the CDR3 gives the full variable domain: DAGVTQSPTHLIKTRGQQVTLRCSPISGHKSVSWYQQVLGQGPQFIFQYYEKEERGRGNFPDRFSARQFPNYSSELNVNALLLGDSALYLCASSLIEIAYEQYFGPGTRLTVT.

The V gene is TRBV5-1, the J gene TRBJ1-1; 11 bases align to TRBD1. The germline gives CDR1 SGHRS, CDR2 YFSETQ. The length of the CDR3 is 17 residues. V was pared by 3 bases and J by 2 bases, with 9 bases of the junction left unmatched. The CDR3 here is CASSSTRTGGLNTEAFF. The CDR3 DNA follows: TGCGCCAGCAGCTCGACCAGGACAGGGGGCTTAAACACTGAAGCTTTCTTT.